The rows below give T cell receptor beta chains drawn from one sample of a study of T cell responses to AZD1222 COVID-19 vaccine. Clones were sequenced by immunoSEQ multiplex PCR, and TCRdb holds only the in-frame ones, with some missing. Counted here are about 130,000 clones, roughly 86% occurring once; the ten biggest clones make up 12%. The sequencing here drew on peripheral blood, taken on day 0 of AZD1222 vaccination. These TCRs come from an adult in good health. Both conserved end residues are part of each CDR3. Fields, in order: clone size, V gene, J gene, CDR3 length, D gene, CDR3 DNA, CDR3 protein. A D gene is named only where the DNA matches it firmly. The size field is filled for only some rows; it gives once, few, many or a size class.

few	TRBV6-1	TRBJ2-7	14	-	TGTGCCAGCAGTGAATTCGGCGGTTCCTACGAGCAGTACTTC	CASSEFGGSYEQYF
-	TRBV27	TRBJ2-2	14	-	TGTGCCAGCAGTTTTCACCTTAACACCGGGGAGCTGTTTTTT	CASSFHLNTGELFF
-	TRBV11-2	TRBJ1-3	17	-	TGTGCCAGCAGCTTAGCCGGAGGACATGTCTCTGGAAACACCATATATTTT	CASSLAGGHVSGNTIYF
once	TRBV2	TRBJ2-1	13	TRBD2	TGTGCCAGCAGTGAGGGGGGGAACGTTGAGCAGTTCTTC	CASSEGGNVEQFF
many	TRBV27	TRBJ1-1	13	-	TGTGCCAGCAGTTCTGGTGAGTTCACTGAAGCTTTCTTT	CASSSGEFTEAFF
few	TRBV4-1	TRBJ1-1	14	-	TGCGCCAGCAGCCAAGAGGGAGGGAACACTGAAGCTTTCTTT	CASSQEGGNTEAFF
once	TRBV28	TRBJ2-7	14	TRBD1	TGTGCCAGCAGATCCGGACAGGGATCCTACGAGCAGTACTTC	CASRSGQGSYEQYF
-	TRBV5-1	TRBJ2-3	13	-	TGCGCCAGCAGCTTCGGGGGCACAGATACGCAGTATTTT	CASSFGGTDTQYF
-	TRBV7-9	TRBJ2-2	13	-	TGTGCCAGCAGCCCGACCTCCCACGGGGAGCTGTTTTTT	CASSPTSHGELFF
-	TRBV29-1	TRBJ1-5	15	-	TGCAGCGTTGAAGACACAAATTCAGGCGGAGGGCCCCAGCATTTT	CSVEDTNSGGGPQHF
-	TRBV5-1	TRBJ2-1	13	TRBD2	TGCGCCAGCAGCCAAACCAGCGGGGCGGTAGGGTTCTTC	CASSQTSGAVGFF
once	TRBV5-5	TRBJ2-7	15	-	TGTGCCAGCCGGGGCGGAGGGACTGCCCCCTACGAGCAGTACTTC	CASRGGGTAPYEQYF
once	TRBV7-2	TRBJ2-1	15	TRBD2	TGTGCCAGCAGCATGAGCGGGAGGGCCCACAATGAGCAGTTCTTC	CASSMSGRAHNEQFF
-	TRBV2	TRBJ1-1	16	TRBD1	TGTGCCAGCAGCGACCAGGGGGCGCGAAGATCTACTGAAGCTTTCTTT	CASSDQGARRSTEAFF
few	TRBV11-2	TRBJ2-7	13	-	TGTGCCAGCAGCCTCCGGGACTCCTACGAGCAGTACTTC	CASSLRDSYEQYF
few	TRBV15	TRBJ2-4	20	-	TGTGCCACCAGCAGAGTAGGCTCGGGTCGTCCCTTTTTAGCCAAAAACATTCAGTACTTC	CATSRVGSGRPFLAKNIQYF
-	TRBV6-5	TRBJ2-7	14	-	TGTGCCAGCAGTTACCGGGCAGGGGCGTACGAGCAGTACTTC	CASSYRAGAYEQYF
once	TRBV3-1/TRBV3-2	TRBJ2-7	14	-	TGTGCCAGCAGCCAAGCAGGGGCGACCTACGAGCAGTACTTC	CASSQAGATYEQYF
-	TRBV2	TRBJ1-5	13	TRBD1	TGTGCCAGCAGTTCGACAGGGGGGGGTCCCCAGCATTTT	CASSSTGGGPQHF
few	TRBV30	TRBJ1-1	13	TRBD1	TGTGCCTGGAGCGGACAGGAGTGGACTGAAGCTTTCTTT	CAWSGQEWTEAFF
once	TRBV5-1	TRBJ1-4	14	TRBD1	TGCGCCAGCAGCCCGGGACAGCTTAATGAAAAACTGTTTTTT	CASSPGQLNEKLFF
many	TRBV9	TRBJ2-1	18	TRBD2	TGTGCCAGCAGCGTAGGGGGACTAGCGGGAGGGACCTACAATGAGCAGTTCTTC	CASSVGGLAGGTYNEQFF